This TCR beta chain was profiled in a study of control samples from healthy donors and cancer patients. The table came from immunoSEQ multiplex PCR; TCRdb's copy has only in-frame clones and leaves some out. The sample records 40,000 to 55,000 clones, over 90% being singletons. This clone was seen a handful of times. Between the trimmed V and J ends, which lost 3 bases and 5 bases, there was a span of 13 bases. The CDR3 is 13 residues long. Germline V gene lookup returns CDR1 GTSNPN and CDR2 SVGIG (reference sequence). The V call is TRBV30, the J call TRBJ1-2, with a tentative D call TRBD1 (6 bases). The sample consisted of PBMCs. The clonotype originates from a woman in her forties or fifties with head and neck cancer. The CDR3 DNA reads TGTGCCTGGAGGCAGACAGGCAGTTATGGCTACACCTTC. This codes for CAWRQTGSYGYTF.